This entry lists 29 T cell receptor beta chains sequenced from one sample in a study of a mutant IDH1 vaccine in newly diagnosed glioma. Which antigens these TCRs recognize remains unknown. Time point defined: week 47, end of study. Vaccination used 300 ug of mutant IDH1 20-mer peptide per dose, with topical imiquimod. The assay was immunoSEQ multiplex PCR, and TCRdb's table has in-frame clones only and misses some. The sample has more than 35,000 clones; 75% are singletons. The material sequenced was PBMCs, taken from a glioma patient whose treatment included an IDH1 peptide vaccine. These receptors were collected from a man aged 35-49 years with glioma.

The CDR3 is CASSYVQGVSRETQYF. CDR3 sequence (DNA): TGTGCCAGCAGTTACGTGCAGGGGGTGTCACGGGAGACCCAGTACTTC. The chain is built from TRBV6-6 and TRBJ2-5; 7 bases match TRBD1. V lost 2 bases to trimming and J lost 5 bases; unmatched junction nucleotides: 11. In germline, CDR1 is MNHNY, CDR2 SVGAGI (reference sequence). The CDR3 contains 16 residues.

The chain uses TRBV5-1 and TRBJ2-7, with D perhaps TRBD1 (6 bases). The CDR3 covers 15 residues. V was cut by 7 bases and J by 1 base, with 18 bases left in between. CDR1 and CDR2 (germline): SGHRS, YFSETQ. CDR3: CASQPSTGQSYEQYF. CDR3 coding DNA: TGCGCCAGCCAACCTTCGACAGGCCAATCCTACGAGCAGTACTTC.

V gene TRBV18 combines with J gene TRBJ2-5, with D perhaps TRBD1 (5 bases). The germline V gene has CDR1 KGHSH and CDR2 LQKENI. V was trimmed by 3 bases and J by 5 bases, leaving 16 bases between them. The CDR3 is 15 amino acids. The CDR3 loop is CASSPQGSSPETQYF. CDR3 DNA sequence: TGTGCCAGCTCACCCCAGGGAAGCTCGCCCGAGACCCAGTACTTC.

The rearrangement links TRBV28 to TRBJ2-3, with a weak D call TRBD2 (5 bases). Germline loops: CDR1 MDHEN, CDR2 SYDVKM. The CDR3 length is 16 residues. Between the trimmed V and J ends, which lost 5 bases and 4 bases, there was a span of 19 bases. This CDR3 reads CASSRRMSRVPDTQYF. The CDR3 DNA follows: TGTGCCAGCAGTCGCCGGATGTCGCGGGTTCCAGATACGCAGTATTTT.

V and J are TRBV6-1 and TRBJ2-7, with a weak D call TRBD2 (5 bases). Germline values: CDR1 MNHNS, CDR2 SASEGT. The CDR3 is 13 amino acids. Trimming cost V 5 bases and J 6 bases, with 14 bases left between them. The CDR3 region is CASSSPDLTEQYF. The CDR3 DNA reads TGTGCCAGCAGTTCCCCGGACTTAACCGAGCAGTACTTC.

This clone was picked up a small number of times. This chain connects TRBV6-4 to TRBJ2-6, with D possibly matching TRBD1 (6 bases). V was clipped by 2 bases and J by 0 bases, with 8 bases between them. Germline values: CDR1 MRHNA, CDR2 SNTAGT. This CDR3 has 16 amino acids. The CDR3 region has the DNA TGTGCCAGCAGTGACGGGGACACCTCTGGGGCCAACGTCCTGACTTTC. This sequence encodes CASSDGDTSGANVLTF.

The J gene is TRBJ2-5, the V gene TRBV18; 9 bases align to TRBD1. The V gene end was trimmed by 4 bases and the J gene end by 5 bases; junction bases not matched to a gene: 8. The CDR3 consists of 15 residues. Germline lookup yields CDR1 KGHSH and CDR2 LQKENI. CDR3 coding DNA: TGTGCCAGCTCACTAGGGACAGGGCCAATGGAGACCCAGTACTTC. Translating it yields CASSLGTGPMETQYF.

This sequence joins TRBV2 and TRBJ2-5, with TRBD1 matching 7 bases. CDR1 and CDR2 from the germline V gene are SNHLY and FYNNEI. The CDR3 is 17 residues long. V trimming: 0 bases; J trimming: 5 bases; junction bases outside the gene matches: 12. This chain's CDR3 is CASSEAATGQVAETQYF. The CDR3 DNA is TGTGCCAGCAGTGAAGCTGCCACCGGACAGGTAGCCGAGACCCAGTACTTC.

The rearrangement joins TRBV27 to TRBJ1-2; tentatively, D is TRBD1 (5 bases). V lost 4 bases and J lost 7, with 13 bases in between. The CDR3 spans 13 residues. CDR1 MNHEY and CDR2 SMNVEV come from the germline V gene (reference sequence). Here the CDR3 reads CASSWSRDSGYTF. The CDR3 nucleotides read TGTGCCAGCAGTTGGAGCAGGGACTCTGGCTACACCTTC.

The gene calls are TRBV30 and TRBJ1-1, with 8 nucleotides matching TRBD1. With V trimmed by 2 bases and J by 7 bases, 9 bases remained unmatched. Germline lookup yields CDR1 GTSNPN and CDR2 SVGIG (reference sequence). This CDR3 spans 14 amino acids. The CDR3 DNA is TGTGCCTGGAGTCGGGGACAGGAGGTTGATGAAGCTTTCTTT. Translated: CAWSRGQEVDEAFF. The full variable domain, in which reference TRBV30 and TRBJ1-1 provide the parts outside the CDR3, is SQTIHQWPATLVQPVGSPLSLECTVEGTSNPNLYWYRQAAGRGLQLLFYSVGIGQISSEVPQNLSASRPQDRQFILSSKKLLLSDSGFYLCAWSRGQEVDEAFFGQGTRLTVV.

This sequence joins TRBV11-2 and TRBJ2-7; D remains ambiguous. Trimming pared 0 bases from V and 5 bases from J, leaving 14 bases between. Looked up from germline, CDR1 is SGHAT and CDR2 is FQNNGV. There are 15 residues in the CDR3. Written as DNA, the CDR3 is TGTGCCAGCAGCTTAGACCTAACAAGGAGAGACGAGCAGTACTTC. This translates into CASSLDLTRRDEQYF.

The chain links TRBV10-3 to TRBJ2-7; TRBD2 is a possible D gene (5 bases). Looked up from germline, CDR1 is ENHRY and CDR2 is SYGVKD. Between the trimmed V and J ends, which lost 4 bases and 3 bases, there was a span of 7 bases. The CDR3 runs to 12 residues. As DNA, the CDR3 is TGTGCCATCAGTGGGACTGGCTACGAGCAGTACTTC. It encodes CAISGTGYEQYF.

The V call is TRBV14, the J call TRBJ2-6; TRBD1 agrees at 8 bases. The V gene's germline CDR1 is SGHDN and CDR2 FVKESK. V lost 4 bases and J lost 1; bases outside the gene matches: 9. The CDR3 totals 18 residues. This CDR3 reads CASSPGPRGPSGANVLTF. As DNA, the CDR3 is TGTGCCAGCAGCCCGGGGCCCAGGGGGCCGTCTGGGGCCAACGTCCTGACTTTC.

This clone came up once. The CDR3 DNA sequence: TGTGCCAGCAGAAGACAGGGTGTAGATGAGCAGTTCTTC. Encoded protein: CASRRQGVDEQFF. The J gene is TRBJ2-1, the V gene TRBV27; 7 bases fit TRBD1. The V and J ends lost 6 bases and 8 bases, in that order; junction bases with no gene match: 7. Germline loops: CDR1 MNHEY, CDR2 SMNVEV (reference sequence). There are 13 residues in the CDR3.

The rearrangement links TRBV7-9 to TRBJ1-2; weak D call: TRBD1 (5 bases). The CDR3 sequence is 14 residues long. The ends were cut back, 2 bases at V and 4 bases at J, with 11 bases in the middle. The V gene's germline CDR1 is SEHNR and CDR2 FQNEAQ (reference sequence). In DNA form, the CDR3 reads TGTGCCAGCAGCTTACAAGGCGGGACCTATGGCTACACCTTC. Translated: CASSLQGGTYGYTF.

The V gene is TRBV27, the J gene TRBJ2-7, with 8 nucleotides matching TRBD2. This CDR3 has 15 residues. The germline V gene encodes CDR1 MNHEY and CDR2 SMNVEV (reference sequence). The trim removed 7 bases at V and 2 bases at J, leaving 10 bases unmatched. The CDR3 spells CASTSGGSRPYEQYF. CDR3 sequence (DNA): TGTGCCAGCACCTCGGGGGGGTCCCGACCCTACGAGCAGTACTTC.

V usage is TRBV5-4 and J usage is TRBJ2-6; no clear D gene. The CDR3 covers 15 residues. CDR1 and CDR2 (germline): SGHNT, YYREEE (reference sequence). V was clipped by 7 bases and J by 0 bases, with 11 bases between them. CDR3 in amino acids: CASARGGSGANVLTF. The CDR3 region has the DNA TGTGCCAGCGCACGAGGCGGCTCTGGGGCCAACGTCCTGACTTTC.

The chain links TRBV25-1 to TRBJ2-7; maybe TRBD2 (5 bases). Germline CDR1 and CDR2: MGHDK and SYGVNS. The V end lost 6 bases, the J end lost 4 bases, and 13 bases lay between the germline ends. The CDR3 length is 13 residues. The DNA for the CDR3 is TGTGCCAGCAGCTTAGGGAGATTATACGAGCAGTACTTC. This codes for CASSLGRLYEQYF.

The rearrangement links TRBV2 to TRBJ2-7; tentative D call: TRBD2 (5 bases). Germline V gene sequence: CDR1 SNHLY, CDR2 FYNNEI. This CDR3 spans 12 amino acids. Between the trimmed V and J ends, which lost 5 bases and 3 bases, there was a span of 8 bases. In nucleotides, the CDR3 is TGTGCCAGCAGTTCGGACTTCTACGAGCAGTACGTC. It encodes CASSSDFYEQYV.

The sample holds a few counts of this clone. The chain combines TRBV18 with TRBJ1-2; tentative D call: TRBD1 (6 bases). The V and J ends lost 3 bases and 0 bases respectively, with 23 bases between them. The CDR3 runs 19 residues. Germline V gives CDR1 KGHSH, CDR2 LQKENI. The CDR3 sequence is CASSPISTQGSPSNYGYTF. CDR3 in DNA: TGTGCCAGCTCACCGATCTCAACGCAGGGGAGCCCCTCTAACTATGGCTACACCTTC. The full variable domain, completed using reference TRBV18 and TRBJ1-2, is NAGVMQNPRHLVRRRGQEARLRCSPMKGHSHVYWYRQLPEEGLKFMVYLQKENIIDESGMPKERFSAEFPKEGPSILRIQQVVRGDSAAYFCASSPISTQGSPSNYGYTFGSGTRLTVV.

This sequence joins TRBV2 and TRBJ2-7, with D perhaps matching TRBD1 (6 bases). V was pared by 6 bases and J by 4 bases, with 16 bases between. The CDR3 extends over 14 amino acids. Germline V lookup: CDR1 SNHLY, CDR2 FYNNEI. The CDR3: CASRLEMDSYEQYF. DNA for the CDR3: TGTGCCAGCAGACTAGAAATGGACAGTTACGAGCAGTACTTC.

V gene TRBV7-2 combines with J gene TRBJ2-3, with 9 bases fitting TRBD2. The V gene end was trimmed by 6 bases and the J gene end by 0 bases; junction bases not matched to a gene: 7. This CDR3 spans 16 amino acids. The germline V gene has CDR1 SGHTA and CDR2 FQGNSA. The CDR3 sequence is CASRGPTSGSTDTQYF. The CDR3 region has the DNA TGTGCCAGCAGGGGACCGACTAGCGGAAGCACAGATACGCAGTATTTT. The full variable domain, with the rest looked up from reference TRBV7-2 and TRBJ2-3, is GAGVSQSPSNKVTEKGKDVELRCDPISGHTALYWYRQSLGQGLEFLIYFQGNSAPDKSGLPSDRFSAERTGGSVSTLTIQRTQQEDSAVYLCASRGPTSGSTDTQYFGPGTRLTVL.

Regarding this clone: Other DNA variants within this sample encode the same CDR3. The chain uses TRBV19 and TRBJ2-1, with 8 bases that match TRBD2. There are 15 residues in the CDR3. Germline values: CDR1 LNHDA, CDR2 SQIVND (reference sequence). V was clipped by 4 bases and J by 4 bases; unmatched bases: 6. The CDR3 region is CASSTVAGPYNEQFF. The CDR3 nucleotides are TGTGCCAGTAGTACCGTAGCGGGACCTTACAATGAGCAGTTCTTC. The entire variable domain, with the rest obtained from reference TRBV19 and TRBJ2-1, is as follows: DGGITQSPKYLFRKEGQNVTLSCEQNLNHDAMYWYRQDPGQGLRLIYYSQIVNDFQKGDIAEGYSVSREKKESFPLTVTSAQKNPTAFYLCASSTVAGPYNEQFFGPGTRLTVL.

V usage is TRBV10-3 and J usage is TRBJ1-4; D ambiguous. V was shortened by 2 bases and J by 3 bases, with 1 base between the two germline ends. This CDR3 has 12 residues. Germline CDR1 ENHRY, CDR2 SYGVKD. The CDR3 here is CAISEPNEKLFF. The CDR3 region has the DNA TGTGCCATCAGTGAGCCTAATGAAAAACTGTTTTTT.

The chain combines TRBV18 with TRBJ2-7; no clear D. Germline lookup yields CDR1 KGHSH and CDR2 LQKENI. CDR3 length: 14 amino acids. V gave up 0 bases and J gave up 1 base, with 7 bases separating them. The CDR3 DNA reads as TGTGCCAGCTCACCACCGAGGATTTCCTACGAGCAGTACTTC. This gives the protein CASSPPRISYEQYF.

This chain joins TRBV5-1 and TRBJ2-1; the match to TRBD2 covers 11 bases. The CDR3 runs 17 residues. Germline-derived CDR1 and CDR2 are SGHRS and YFSETQ. V lost 2 bases, J lost 10 bases, and 14 bases stayed unmatched. CDR3 sequence reads: CASSLGLAGGLWREQFF. Here the CDR3 DNA reads TGCGCCAGCAGCTTAGGGCTAGCGGGAGGCCTCTGGAGAGAGCAGTTCTTC.

The gene calls are TRBV4-1 and TRBJ2-7; TRBD2 matches 11 bases. The CDR3 totals 15 residues. Trimming cost V 6 bases and J 2 bases; bases outside gene matches: 6. The germline V gene has CDR1 MGHRA and CDR2 YSYEKL. The CDR3 sequence: CASSERGLAAYEQYF. DNA for the CDR3: TGCGCCAGCAGTGAAAGGGGACTAGCGGCCTACGAGCAGTACTTC.

In the case of this clone: Other DNA sequences in the sample encode the same CDR3. J is TRBJ2-1 and V is TRBV5-6; D might be TRBD2 (5 bases). Between the trimmed V and J ends, which lost 0 bases and 6 bases, there was a span of 7 bases. The CDR3 contains 13 residues. Per the germline V gene, CDR1 is SGHDT and CDR2 is YYEEEE. The CDR3 DNA sequence: TGTGCCAGCAGCTTGGGGACTCTCAATGAGCAGTTCTTC. Protein product: CASSLGTLNEQFF.

To note about this clone: The sample carries other DNA sequences with the same CDR3. The chain employs TRBV12-5 and TRBJ2-7, with D perhaps matching TRBD1 or TRBD2 (5 bases each). Looked up from germline, CDR1 is LGHNT and CDR2 is FRNRAP. The V and J ends lost 1 base and 0 bases respectively, with 10 bases between them. The CDR3 is made up of 15 amino acids. CDR3 in amino acids: CASGLDQGPSYEQYV. The CDR3, as DNA: TGTGCTAGTGGTTTGGATCAGGGACCCTCCTACGAGCAGTACGTC.